This TCR beta chain is from a study of metastatic and nonmetastatic thyroid tumors (dated by TCRdb to 2020 to 2022). About the study as a whole: Repertoires were compared across peripheral blood and tumor or nodule tissue samples from malignant and benign thyroid patients. Overall results and qualifications from the work: In both blood and tumor samples, malignant tumors were reported to have significantly higher TCR beta diversity than benign nodules.

Between the V and J ends, shortened by 6 bases and 0 bases respectively, the junction contains 6 bases. Counted from cysteine to phenylalanine, this CDR3 has 13 amino acids. Of the read, only the CDR3 DNA is kept; its 39 bases are in frame from base 1. Reading the germline V gene gives CDR1 MNHEY and CDR2 SVGEGT. Preparation of the library involved PCR. Sequenced on an Illumina HiSeq 4000. The TCR beta-chain CDR3 region of each patient was profiled by high-throughput sequencing. The published analysis was carried out like this. The researchers built a classifier to tell apart papillary thyroid cancer patients with distant metastasis, based on CDR3 differences among clinicopathological groups. Repertoire diversity was assessed with the Shannon index, and tumor-blood repertoire similarity with the Morisita-Horn index. TCRdb ran its own pipeline on the public reads, namely fastp trimming at Q25 and MiXCR clone calling, and kept in-frame beta chains. TCRdb, rather than the study authors, made the V and J calls. The sample data list just under 45,000 clones, and around 2.9% of these were observed just once. The ten top clones hold approximately 10% of the sample.

Ten or more counts support this clone. Its antigen is not yet known. No base-level quality is on record; no much larger clone is a single base apart. None of the patients had been given any treatment before thyroid surgery. Using T-cell receptor beta sequencing, the study looked back at clinical samples from patients collected from the early 2010s to the late 2010s. The sequence was obtained from a female donor with papillary thyroid cancer or a benign thyroid nodule (not recorded which). Some clones in this sample may be carry-over from other donors' samples. The chain couples TRBV6-2 or TRBV6-3 to TRBJ1-3; the D segment cannot be called with confidence. The sequencing sample was made of blood. The CDR3 protein is CASSLASGNTIYF. At the DNA level, the sequence is TGTGCCAGCAGCCTCGCCTCTGGAAACACCATATATTTT.